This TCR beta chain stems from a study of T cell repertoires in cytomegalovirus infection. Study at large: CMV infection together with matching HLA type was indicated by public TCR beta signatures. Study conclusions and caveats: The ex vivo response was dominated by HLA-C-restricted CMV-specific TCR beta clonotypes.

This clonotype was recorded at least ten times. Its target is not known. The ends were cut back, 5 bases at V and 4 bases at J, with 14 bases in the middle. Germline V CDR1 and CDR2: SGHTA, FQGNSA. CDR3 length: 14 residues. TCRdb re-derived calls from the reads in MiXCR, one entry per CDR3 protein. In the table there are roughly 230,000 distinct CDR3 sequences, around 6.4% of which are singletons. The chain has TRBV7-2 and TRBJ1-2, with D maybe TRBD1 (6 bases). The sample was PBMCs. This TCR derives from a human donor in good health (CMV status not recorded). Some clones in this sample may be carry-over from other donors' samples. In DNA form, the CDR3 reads TGTGCCAGCAGCCGCCTACAGGGTACCTATGGCTACACCTTC. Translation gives CASSRLQGTYGYTF.